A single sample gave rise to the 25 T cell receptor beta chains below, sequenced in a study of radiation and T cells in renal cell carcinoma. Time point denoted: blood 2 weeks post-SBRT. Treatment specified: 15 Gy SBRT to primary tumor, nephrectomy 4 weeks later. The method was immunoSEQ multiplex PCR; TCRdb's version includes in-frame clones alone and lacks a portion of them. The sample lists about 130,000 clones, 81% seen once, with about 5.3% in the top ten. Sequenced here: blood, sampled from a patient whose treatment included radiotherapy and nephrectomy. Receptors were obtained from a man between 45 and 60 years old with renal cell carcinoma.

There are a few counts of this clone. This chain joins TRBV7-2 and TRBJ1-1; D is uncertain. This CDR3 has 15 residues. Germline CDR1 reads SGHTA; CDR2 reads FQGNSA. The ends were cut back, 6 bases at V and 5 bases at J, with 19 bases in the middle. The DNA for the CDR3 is TGTGCCAGCAGACACGATAACAACGAGGGTACTGAAGCTTTCTTT. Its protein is CASRHDNNEGTEAFF.

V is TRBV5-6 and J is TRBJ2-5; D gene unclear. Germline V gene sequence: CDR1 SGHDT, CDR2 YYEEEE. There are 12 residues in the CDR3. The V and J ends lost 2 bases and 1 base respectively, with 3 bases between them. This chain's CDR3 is CASSLGQETQYF. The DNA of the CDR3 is TGTGCCAGCAGCTTAGGCCAAGAGACCCAGTACTTC.

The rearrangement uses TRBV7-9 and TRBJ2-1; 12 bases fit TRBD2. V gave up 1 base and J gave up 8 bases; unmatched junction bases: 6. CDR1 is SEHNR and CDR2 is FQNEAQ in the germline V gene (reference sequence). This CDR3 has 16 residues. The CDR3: CASSLGLAGARDEQFF. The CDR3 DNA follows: TGTGCCAGCAGCTTAGGACTAGCGGGGGCTAGGGATGAGCAGTTCTTC. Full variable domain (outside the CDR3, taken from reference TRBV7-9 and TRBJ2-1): DTGVSQNPRHKITKRGQNVTFRCDPISEHNRLYWYRQTLGQGPEFLTYFQNEAQLEKSRLLSDRFSAERPKGSFSTLEIQRTEQGDSAMYLCASSLGLAGARDEQFFGPGTRLTVL.

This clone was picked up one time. The CDR3 nucleotides read TGTGCCAGCAGTTACTCGACGGCCGCCTCCTACGAGCAGTACTTC. Translation gives CASSYSTAASYEQYF. This rearrangement joins TRBV6-5 to TRBJ2-7; D gene ambiguous. CDR1 is MNHEY, CDR2 SVGAGI, per germline. Trimming took 0 bases from V and 0 from J, leaving 9 bases between them. CDR3 length equals 15 residues.

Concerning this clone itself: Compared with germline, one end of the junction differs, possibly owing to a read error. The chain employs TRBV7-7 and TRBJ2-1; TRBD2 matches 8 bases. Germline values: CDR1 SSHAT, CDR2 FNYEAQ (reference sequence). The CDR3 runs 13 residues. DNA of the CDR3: TGTGCTAGCAGCCGGGGGGGCTACAATGAGCAGTTCTTC. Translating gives CASSRGGYNEQFF.

The CDR3 spells CASSLGPNSYNEQFF. Written as DNA, the CDR3 is TGCGCCAGCAGCTTGGGTCCTAACTCCTACAATGAGCAGTTCTTC. The chain employs TRBV5-1 and TRBJ2-1; no clear D gene. CDR1 and CDR2 (germline): SGHRS, YFSETQ. CDR3 length equals 15 residues. V was cut by 0 bases and J by 0 bases, with 7 bases left in between.

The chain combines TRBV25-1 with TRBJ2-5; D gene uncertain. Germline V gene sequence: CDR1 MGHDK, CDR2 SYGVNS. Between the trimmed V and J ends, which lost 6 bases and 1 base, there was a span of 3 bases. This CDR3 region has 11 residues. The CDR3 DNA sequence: TGTGCCAGCAGGACCCAAGAGACCCAGTACTTC. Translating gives CASRTQETQYF.

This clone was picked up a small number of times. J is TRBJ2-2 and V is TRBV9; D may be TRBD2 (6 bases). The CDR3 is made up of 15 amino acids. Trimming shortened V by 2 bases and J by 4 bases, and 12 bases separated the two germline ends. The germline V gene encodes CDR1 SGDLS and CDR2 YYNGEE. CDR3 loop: CASSVGGVGTGELFF. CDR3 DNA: TGTGCCAGCAGCGTCGGAGGGGTCGGCACCGGGGAGCTGTTTTTT.

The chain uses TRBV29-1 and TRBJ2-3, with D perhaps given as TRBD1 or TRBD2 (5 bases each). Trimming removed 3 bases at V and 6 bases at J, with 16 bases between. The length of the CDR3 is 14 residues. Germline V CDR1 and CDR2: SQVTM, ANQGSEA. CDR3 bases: TGCAGCGTTGAGGGGGTGAGGGGATCGGATACGCAGTATTTT. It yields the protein CSVEGVRGSDTQYF.

The CDR3 sequence: CASSPGTSGRARNEQFF. The CDR3 DNA reads TGTGCCAGCAGCCCCGGGACTAGCGGGAGGGCCCGGAATGAGCAGTTCTTC. The chain uses TRBV7-9 and TRBJ2-1; 16 bases align to TRBD2. The germline V gene has CDR1 SEHNR and CDR2 FQNEAQ (reference sequence). The CDR3 length is 17 residues. Trimming at V came to 5 bases and at J to 7 bases, leaving 8 bases not matched to a gene.

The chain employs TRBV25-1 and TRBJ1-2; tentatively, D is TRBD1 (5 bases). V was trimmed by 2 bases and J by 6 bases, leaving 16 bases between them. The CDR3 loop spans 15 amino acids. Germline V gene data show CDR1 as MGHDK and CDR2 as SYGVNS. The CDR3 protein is CASSEPGRQGDGYTF. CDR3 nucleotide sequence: TGTGCCAGCAGTGAACCCGGCCGGCAGGGTGATGGCTACACCTTC.

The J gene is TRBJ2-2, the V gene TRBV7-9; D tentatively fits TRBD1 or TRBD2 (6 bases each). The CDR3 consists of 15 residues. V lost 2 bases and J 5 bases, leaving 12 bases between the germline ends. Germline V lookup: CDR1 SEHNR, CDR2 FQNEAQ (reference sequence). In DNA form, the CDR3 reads TGTGCCAGCAGCTTAACGGGGGCAGGAACCGGGGAGCTGTTTTTT. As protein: CASSLTGAGTGELFF.

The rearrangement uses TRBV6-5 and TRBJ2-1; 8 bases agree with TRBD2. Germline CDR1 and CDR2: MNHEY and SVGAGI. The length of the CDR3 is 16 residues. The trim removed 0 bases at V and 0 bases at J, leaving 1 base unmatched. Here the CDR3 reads CASSYSGRGSYNEQFF. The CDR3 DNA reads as TGTGCCAGCAGTTACTCCGGGAGGGGCTCCTACAATGAGCAGTTCTTC.

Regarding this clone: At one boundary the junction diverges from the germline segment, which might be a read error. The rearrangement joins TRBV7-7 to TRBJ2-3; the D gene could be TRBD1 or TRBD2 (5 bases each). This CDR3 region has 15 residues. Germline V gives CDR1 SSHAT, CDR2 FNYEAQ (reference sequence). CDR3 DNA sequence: TGTGCTAGCAGCTCTAGTAGGGACGCTACAGATACGCAGTATTTT. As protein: CASSSSRDATDTQYF.

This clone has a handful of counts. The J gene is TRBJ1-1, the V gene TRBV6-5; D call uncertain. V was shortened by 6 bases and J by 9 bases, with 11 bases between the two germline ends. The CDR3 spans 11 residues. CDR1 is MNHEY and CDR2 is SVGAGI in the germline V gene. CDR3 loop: CASRQNLQAFF. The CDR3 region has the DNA TGTGCCAGCAGGCAGAATCTTCAAGCTTTCTTT.

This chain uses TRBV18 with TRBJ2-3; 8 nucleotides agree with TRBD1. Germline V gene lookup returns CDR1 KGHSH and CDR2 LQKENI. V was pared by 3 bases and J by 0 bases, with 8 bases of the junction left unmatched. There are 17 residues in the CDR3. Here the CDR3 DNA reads TGTGCCAGCTCACCTCTAGGACAGGGAACTAGCACAGATACGCAGTATTTT. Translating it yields CASSPLGQGTSTDTQYF.

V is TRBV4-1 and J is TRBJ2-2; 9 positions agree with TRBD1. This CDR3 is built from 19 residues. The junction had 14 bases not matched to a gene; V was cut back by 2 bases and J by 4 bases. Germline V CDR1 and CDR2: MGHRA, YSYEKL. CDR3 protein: CASSQQEPGQGLSTGELFF. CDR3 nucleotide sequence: TGCGCCAGCAGCCAACAGGAACCGGGACAGGGCCTTAGCACCGGGGAGCTGTTTTTT.

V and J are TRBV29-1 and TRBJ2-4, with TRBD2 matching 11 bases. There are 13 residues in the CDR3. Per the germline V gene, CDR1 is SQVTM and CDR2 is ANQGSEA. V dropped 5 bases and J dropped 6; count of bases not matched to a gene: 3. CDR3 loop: CSVLLAGGNIQYF. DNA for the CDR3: TGCAGCGTTCTTCTAGCGGGAGGAAACATTCAGTACTTC.

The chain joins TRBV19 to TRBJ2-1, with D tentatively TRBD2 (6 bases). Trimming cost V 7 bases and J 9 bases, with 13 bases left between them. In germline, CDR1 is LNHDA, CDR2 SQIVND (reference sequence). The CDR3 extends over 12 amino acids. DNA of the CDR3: TGTGCCAGTATGCTCGGGGGAGGTGAGCAGTTCTTC. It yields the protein CASMLGGGEQFF.

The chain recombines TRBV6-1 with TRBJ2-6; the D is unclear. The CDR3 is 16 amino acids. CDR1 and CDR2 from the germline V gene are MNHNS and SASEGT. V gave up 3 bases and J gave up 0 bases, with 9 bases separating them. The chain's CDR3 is CASSDEGFSGANVLTF. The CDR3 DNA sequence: TGTGCCAGCAGTGATGAAGGATTCTCTGGGGCCAACGTCCTGACTTTC.

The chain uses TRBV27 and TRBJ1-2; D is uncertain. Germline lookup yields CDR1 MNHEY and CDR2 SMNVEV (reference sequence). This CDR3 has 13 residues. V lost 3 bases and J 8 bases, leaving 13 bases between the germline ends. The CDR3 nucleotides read TGTGCCAGCAGTTTTGGGTTTTATGGCGGCTACACCTTC. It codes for CASSFGFYGGYTF.

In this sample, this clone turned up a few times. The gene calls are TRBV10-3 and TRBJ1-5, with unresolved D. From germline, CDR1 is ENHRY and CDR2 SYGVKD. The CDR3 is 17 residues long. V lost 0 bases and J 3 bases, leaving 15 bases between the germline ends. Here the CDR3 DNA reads TGTGCCATCAGTGAGTCGGGTAGTTCCTATGACAATCAGCCCCAGCATTTT. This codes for CAISESGSSYDNQPQHF.

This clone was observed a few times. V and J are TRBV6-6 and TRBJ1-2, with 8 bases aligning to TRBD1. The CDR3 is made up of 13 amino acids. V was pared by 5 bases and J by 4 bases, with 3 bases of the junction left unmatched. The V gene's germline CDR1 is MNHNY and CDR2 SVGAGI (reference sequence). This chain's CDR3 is CASSNDRGYGYTF. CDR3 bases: TGTGCCAGCAGTAACGACAGGGGCTATGGCTACACCTTC.

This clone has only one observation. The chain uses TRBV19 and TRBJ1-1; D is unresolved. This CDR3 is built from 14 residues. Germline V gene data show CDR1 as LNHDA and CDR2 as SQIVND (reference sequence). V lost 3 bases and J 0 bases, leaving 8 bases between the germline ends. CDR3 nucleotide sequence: TGTGCCAGTAGTATCGCGGGCATGAACACTGAAGCTTTCTTT. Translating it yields CASSIAGMNTEAFF.

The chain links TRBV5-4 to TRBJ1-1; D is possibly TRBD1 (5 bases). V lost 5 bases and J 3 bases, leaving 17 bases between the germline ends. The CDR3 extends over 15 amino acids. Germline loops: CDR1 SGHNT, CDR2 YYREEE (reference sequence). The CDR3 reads CASSLRRGDHTEAFF. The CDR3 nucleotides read TGTGCCAGCAGTCTGAGGAGGGGAGACCACACTGAAGCTTTCTTT.